Listed below are T cell receptor beta chains from one sample, sequenced in a study of shared clonotypes between healthy human individuals. Generated by immunoSEQ multiplex PCR, the TCRdb table keeps only in-frame clones and is missing some. The data hold roughly 2.1 million clones, with 93% observed a single time. Material for sequencing was naive CD8+ T cells from PBMCs. Receptor source: a man aged 18 to 30 in good health. Some clones in this sample may be carry-over from other donors' samples. The CDR3 runs from the conserved cysteine through the conserved F or W. Fields, in order: D gene, V gene, clone size, J gene, CDR3 DNA, CDR3 protein. A D gene is named only where the DNA matches it firmly. Where a row states a size, it is once, few, many or the class of an expanded clone; other rows omit it.

-	TRBV28	-	TRBJ1-2	TGTGCCAGCACCCCGGGGGGAAACTATGGCTACACCTTC	CASTPGGNYGYTF
-	TRBV27	-	TRBJ2-3	TGTGCCAGCAGTTTGTTGCTGTCGCCAGATACGCAGTATTTT	CASSLLLSPDTQYF
-	TRBV14	-	TRBJ2-1	TGTGCCAGCAGCCGTCTAGGTTACAATGAGCAGTTCTTC	CASSRLGYNEQFF
-	TRBV4-1	-	TRBJ2-7	TGCGCCAGCAGTACGGACAGATCCTACGAGCAGTACTTC	CASSTDRSYEQYF
-	TRBV19	-	TRBJ2-7	TGTGCCAGTAGTCTCGGCCTGGGGATTGGATACGAGCAGTACTTC	CASSLGLGIGYEQYF
-	TRBV27	-	TRBJ2-7	TGTGCCAACTACCTCGGGACGGTCCACGAGCAGTACTTC	CANYLGTVHEQYF
-	TRBV11-2	-	TRBJ1-1	TGTGCCAGCAGCTTAGGCTCAGGGATTAACTTGGCCACTGAAGCTTTCTTT	CASSLGSGINLATEAFF
-	TRBV29-1	-	TRBJ2-5	TGCAGCGCTGGGGGAGAGACCCAGTACTTC	CSAGGETQYF
-	TRBV28	once	TRBJ2-7	TGTGCCATCCGCGGCTTTACACAATTCTCCTACGAGCAGTACTTC	CAIRGFTQFSYEQYF
TRBD2	TRBV2	-	TRBJ2-1	TGTGCCAGCAGTGTTTTGGCAGGGGAAATAGCGGGAGGCTCCTACAATGAGCAGTTCTTC	CASSVLAGEIAGGSYNEQFF
TRBD2	TRBV7-3	-	TRBJ2-1	TGTGCCAGCAGCATGACTAGCGGGAGGGCCCATGAGCAGTTCTTC	CASSMTSGRAHEQFF
TRBD2	TRBV4-2	few	TRBJ2-5	TGTGCCAGCAGCCAAGATCATAGGAGCGGGAGGGTAGTTGGAGAGACCCAGTACTTC	CASSQDHRSGRVVGETQYF
TRBD2	TRBV5-4	-	TRBJ2-1	TGTGCCAGCAGCTCGCCGATATTACTAGCGGGAACTTCCTACAATGAGCAGTTCTTC	CASSSPILLAGTSYNEQFF
-	TRBV10-2	-	TRBJ2-1	TGCGCCAGCAAGCGGTCCCCTGGGGATGAGCAGTTCTTC	CASKRSPGDEQFF
-	TRBV6-5	-	TRBJ1-2	TGTGCCAGCAGTGAAGGGCCAGACCTCTTC	CASSEGPDLF
-	TRBV29-1	-	TRBJ2-1	TGCAGCGTTGTGGGGTGGGGGTACAATGAGCAGTTCTTC	CSVVGWGYNEQFF
-	TRBV27	-	TRBJ2-7	TGTGCCAGCAGTTTAGGGGTCTTGTACGAGCAGTACTTC	CASSLGVLYEQYF
TRBD2	TRBV7-2	-	TRBJ2-5	TGTGCCAGCAGCTTGGGAGGGGAGGGCCTCGGGGAGACCCAGTACTTC	CASSLGGEGLGETQYF
TRBD1	TRBV9	-	TRBJ1-1	TGTGCCAGCAGCCTCGGGACAGGGTTGAATACTGAAGCTTTCTTT	CASSLGTGLNTEAFF
-	TRBV7-9	-	TRBJ2-7	TGTGCCAGCAGCTTACCAGCGGCCTACGAGCAGTACTTC	CASSLPAAYEQYF
-	TRBV4-3	-	TRBJ1-1	TGCGCCAGCAGCCAAGAGGAGGGGCGCGGGGGAACTGAAGCTTTCTTT	CASSQEEGRGGTEAFF
TRBD1	TRBV9	-	TRBJ1-5	TGTGCCAGCAGCGTAGAGGGGGCCAGCAATCAGCCCCAGCATTTT	CASSVEGASNQPQHF
TRBD1	TRBV27	once	TRBJ2-7	TGTGCCAGCAAGGACAGGGGGGACTCCGAGCAGTACTTC	CASKDRGDSEQYF
-	TRBV28	-	TRBJ1-5	TGTGCCAGCAGTTTGGGTTGGACAATAAATCAGCCCCAGCATTTT	CASSLGWTINQPQHF
TRBD2	TRBV10-2	once	TRBJ2-5	TGCGCCAGCAGTGAGTCGATTGGGACTAGCGGGGGGCAGGCGACCCAGTACTTC	CASSESIGTSGGQATQYF
-	TRBV13	few	TRBJ1-5	TGTGCCAGCAGTCTAGGGCGGGGTCTAAATCAGCCCCAGCATTTT	CASSLGRGLNQPQHF
-	TRBV5-1	-	TRBJ2-1	TGCGCCAGCAGCTCCGCGGGGTTAGCGGCCCGCAATGAGCAGTTCTTC	CASSSAGLAARNEQFF
-	TRBV19	once	TRBJ1-5	TGTGCCAGTAGTGAGGGTTTCCGGGAGCTTAGCAATCAGCCCCAGCATTTT	CASSEGFRELSNQPQHF
TRBD2	TRBV5-8	-	TRBJ2-7	TGTGCCAGCAGCCGACAGGGACGCGGAACCCTAGCGGGAGGATACGAGCAGTACTTC	CASSRQGRGTLAGGYEQYF
-	TRBV2	-	TRBJ1-5	TGTGCCAGCACCCCGAGAGATTATCAGCCCCAGCATTTT	CASTPRDYQPQHF
TRBD1	TRBV2	-	TRBJ2-2	TGTGCCAGCAGTGACGGGGGACAGGGGCGAACCGGGGAGCTGTTTTTT	CASSDGGQGRTGELFF
-	TRBV29-1	-	TRBJ1-1	TGCAGCGTCGGATTAGGGTTAGGGGGGGCCCGAGGAGCTTTCTTT	CSVGLGLGGARGAFF
-	TRBV27	-	TRBJ1-1	TGTGCCAGCAGTCTGAGGGTGGATGGCACTGAAGCTTTCTTT	CASSLRVDGTEAFF